This T cell receptor (beta chain) is drawn from a study of spatial heterogeneity in lung cancer. Study observations and caveats: Tumors with more nonsynonymous mutations had more expanded intratumoral alpha and beta TCRs.

This clonotype appeared a few times. Its antigen is unidentified. A library made for alpha chains picked up this beta chain off target, so its size means little. The time point here: sample taken at primary tumor resection. TCRdb used MiXCR to reprocess the 5' RACE reads, holding one entry per CDR3 protein. The repertoire holds over 15,000 distinct CDR3 sequences, with more than 9% as singletons. Germline CDR1 is GTSNPN and CDR2 is SVGIG (reference sequence). With 4 bases removed from V and 6 bases from J, the gap between germline ends came to 15 bases. The CDR3 has 13 amino acids. V is TRBV30 and J is TRBJ1-2, with a possible D match to TRBD1 (5 bases). This TCR derives from a female donor with early-stage non-small cell lung cancer. This material consisted of lung tumor tissue, taken at surgery. CDR3 in DNA: TGTGCCTGGACCATCCGGGACGGAGATGGCTACACCTTC. Translation: CAWTIRDGDGYTF.